This T cell receptor beta chain was captured in a study of regulatory T cells in long-lasting Graves disease. Arm-PCR of CDR3 regions with iRepertoire HTBI primers generated TCR beta libraries. Using its own MiXCR run on the multiplex PCR reads, TCRdb lists one record per CDR3 protein. The table has fewer than 550,000 distinct CDR3 sequences, about 22% seen once. This clonotype occurred many times. Sample time point: persistent/refractory GD, antithyroid drugs over 5 years with positive TRAb. Making the TCR library involved RNA that had been extracted from PBMCs. The V segment lost 5 bases and the J segment 5 bases; nucleotides outside the gene matches: 12. CDR3 length: 16 amino acids. Germline V gene lookup returns CDR1 KGHDR and CDR2 SFDVKD.

The clonotype originates from a female donor with Graves disease. Here the sequenced sample was peripheral blood mononuclear cells (PBMCs), taken when the disease was refractory, from a patient treated with antithyroid drugs. The J gene is TRBJ2-5, the V gene TRBV24-1; 8 bases are a match to TRBD1. CDR3 region: CATSGGQGGLIETQYF. The CDR3 DNA is TGTGCCACCAGTGGAGGACAGGGTGGTCTTATTGAGACCCAGTACTTC.